This TCR beta chain came from a study of T cell repertoires in cytomegalovirus infection. Germline V gene lookup returns CDR1 LGHNA and CDR2 YSLEER. CDR3 length equals 16 residues. Between the trimmed V and J ends, which lost 0 bases and 6 bases, there was a span of 18 bases. This clonotype was picked up one time. Its antigen is not identified. TCRdb ran MiXCR on the reads and lists one entry per CDR3 protein. The table includes hundreds of thousands of distinct CDR3 sequences, roughly 36% detected once. The chain recombines TRBV4-3 with TRBJ2-7, with D tentatively TRBD1 or TRBD2 (5 bases each). This receptor was obtained from a human donor in good health (CMV status not recorded). Some clones in this sample may be carry-over from other donors' samples. Specimen: cultured PBMCs, collected from culture after CMV antigen stimulation. CDR3 sequence (DNA): TGCGCCAGCAGCCAAGATAGAGGGACGTGGACGGGCGAGCAGTACTTC. It codes for CASSQDRGTWTGEQYF.